This T cell receptor beta chain was profiled in a study of cytomegalovirus exposure and HLA in healthy donors (TCRdb year 2017). In terms of the full investigation: An earlier analysis of some 550 of the donors reported approximately 270 Gb of sequence data and 100 million to 140 million unique TCR beta sequences from about 200 million T cells. To predict cytomegalovirus infection status, the study combined high-throughput TCR immunosequencing, statistical association of individual TCRs with disease status, and machine learning. Across approximately 400 genotyped donors of the cohort, an average of about 220,000 unique TCR beta nucleotide sequences per donor were sequenced, and around 19% of those sequences were non-productive. To study patterns of TCR occurrence, a later analysis re-analyzed previously published TCR beta repertoires from around 670 donors and added high-resolution HLA genotyping. All discovery cohort repertoires had been generated on a single sequencing platform. To decide whether each TCR beta V gene segment behaved as functional or pseudogenic, an earlier analysis of 587 of the donors relied on high-throughput TCR beta sequencing. Donor age, sex, ethnicity and CMV serostatus were collected together with the repertoire data. Genome-wide SNP genotypes for about three fifths of the roughly 700 donors were used in a later genetic analysis, which treated that subset as a discovery cohort. The study profiled the T cell repertoires of hundreds of subjects by immunosequencing and related them to cytomegalovirus serostatus. The aim of the study was to test whether cataloging public T cell receptors could identify signatures of past pathogen exposure. A separate validation cohort of 100 to 150 different subjects was used in addition to the approximately 700-subject first cohort. Roughly 320 gigabases of sequencing data and around 85 million unique TCR sequences made up an early release that covered 500 to 700 HLA-typed donors. The number of typed donors differed by locus: roughly 620-640 for A, B, C, DRB1 and DQB1; 500 to 550 for DQA1; around 580 for DPA1; and roughly 450 for DPB1. Class I and class II HLA loci were covered by the typing at four-digit resolution. A handful of DR-DQ haplotypes were handled as single units for association and clustering because linkage in the cohort was strong. The later analysis used no new phenotypic data to find candidate immune exposures, relying instead on TCR beta sequences and their occurrence across donors. The genetic ancestry cluster associated with self-reported Caucasian donors included about 81% of the roughly 360 genotyped donors.

Taken from cysteine to phenylalanine, the CDR3 has 13 residues. Of all the DNA, just the CDR3 is kept, 39 bases in frame from base 1. The junction shows trimming of 1 base on V and 7 bases on J, plus 11 bases between the germline ends. CDR1 SGDLS and CDR2 YYNGEE are derived from the germline V gene. In total, approximately 690 healthy bone marrow donors made up the cohort. At the time of sampling, all cohort members were nominally healthy, though unrecorded immune exposures were likely present. The donor tested CMV seronegative, placing the donor among the roughly 400 seronegative members of the cohort. Each donor provided a peripheral blood sample, and peripheral blood mononuclear cells were used for TCR beta sequencing. The Qiagen DNeasy Blood Extraction Kit was used to extract genomic DNA from the blood cell samples. As regards this clone: It lacks a known antigen. The record has no base qualities; no much larger clone is one base away.

Libraries were made using the immunoSEQ multiplex PCR assay. For the multiplex PCR, a mixture combining 60 forward primers for TCR Vbeta segments and 13 reverse primers for TCR Jbeta segments was used. A multiplex PCR assay on genomic DNA amplified the CDR3 region of rearranged TCR beta genes. The amplified TCR beta libraries were sequenced on the Illumina HiSeq System as 87-base-pair reads. In the authors' own workflow: A later analysis tallied tens of millions of unique TCR beta chains across the 550 to 850 repertoires, and about 12 million of those chains were shared by two or more donors. Raw reads were error-corrected and collapsed into unique sequences by a nearest-neighbor algorithm in which closely related sequences were merged to remove PCR and sequencing errors. V, D and J gene segments were assigned by aligning CDR3 sequences to IMGT reference sequences. For a sequence to be retained, a match of at least six nucleotides was required to both a V gene segment and a J gene segment. A rearrangement counted as productive if the CDR3 had no stop codons and remained in frame with V and J, and every other rearrangement counted as non-productive. CDR3 was defined according to IMGT convention as the region running from the second conserved V-encoded cysteine to the conserved J-encoded phenylalanine. The earlier analysis of about 640 of the donors excluded any sequence lacking an unambiguous match to a single V gene segment. An earlier analysis of a few hundred of the donors called V segments functional above 56.7% productive rearrangements and segregating when the between-donor standard deviation exceeded 5%. To diagnose cytomegalovirus status from the catalog of TCR beta chain sequences, a statistical classification framework was built. V and J gene assignment, in a later analysis, came from comparing TCR nucleotide sequences with IMGT/GENE-DB human TR gene sequences. In a later analysis, CDR3 sequences and most-parsimonious VDJ recombination scenarios were assigned using the TCRdist pipeline. In a later analysis, every TCR beta chain was defined by the combination of its CDR3 amino acid sequence and its V-gene family, and reads without a unique V-gene family were dropped. A later analysis removed several hundred highly shared, low-generation-probability nucleotide sequences to deal with suspected cross-contamination and a sequencing artifact. A later analysis calculated a clonal expansion index for each public chain from normalized within-repertoire ranks of inferred template counts. A later analysis computed generation probabilities with a VDJ recombination model fitted to out-of-frame rearrangements, and checked the results against IGoR. In a later analysis, hypergeometric tests were used to score TCR-TCR, TCR-HLA and TCR-CMV co-occurrence, with a repertoire-size bias correction applied to TCR pairs. To estimate false discovery rates, a later analysis permuted the HLA or CMV assignments 20 times. A later analysis grouped co-occurring TCRs with DBSCAN, adding TCRdist sequence similarity when clustering within HLA-allele-positive subsets. Co-occurrence clustering excluded repertoires with fewer than 30,000 or more than 120,000 public chains, plus five with anomalous nucleotide sharing. Imported from immuneACCESS, the table was reduced by TCRdb to in-frame sequences with V and J called. These copies leave out some clones; in studies compared against another copy, an unresolved V gene accounts for under half, and the cause of the remainder is not known. V, J and clone size reflect that table, while D and trimming were determined from the DNA. The sample table records fewer than 200,000 clones; around 84% of these occur just once. The ten most abundant clones make up approximately 1.5% of the sample.

General study outcomes and caveats: Cytomegalovirus status was reported to be diagnosed by the classifier with high specificity and sensitivity in both the original and validation cohorts. In a later analysis, HLA-associated TCR beta chains were found to be more clonally expanded and to have lower generation probabilities than equally common non-associated chains. A cluster of highly shared sequence variants was judged likely to represent a technical artifact of the sequencing pipeline. Strong co-occurrence of HLA alleles, especially DR and DQ, made assigning TCR associations to individual alleles difficult. Broadly in line with IMGT annotations, most TCR beta V segments showed up in productive rearrangements about 87% or about 30% of the time in an earlier analysis of about 500 of the donors. A further reported finding was that TCR beta sequences accurately predicted the HLA-A and HLA-B alleles for most subjects in the first cohort. Sequencing depth was assumed to be roughly uniform across donors in the presence/absence analyses, though that assumption may not hold. In the study, approximately 150 TCR beta chains were listed as associated with cytomegalovirus. A later analysis associated roughly 17,000 TCR beta sequences with specific HLA alleles at a false discovery rate of 0.05. V-gene and J-gene trimming of TCR beta chains was associated with a missense DCLRE1C variant in a later genetic analysis, and the association was replicated in an independent cohort. The only immune exposure information available for the cohort was CMV serostatus. About 17 rarely observed V segments, including chromosome 9 orphons, were excluded from the earlier analysis of some 590 of the donors because counts were too low. According to the authors, the approach could potentially be generalized to other disease states and immunological phenotypes. In a later analysis, TCR association rates were found to vary across HLA loci, with the most associated TCRs seen for DRB1 alleles and the fewest for HLA-C alleles. Only TCR beta chains were sequenced in this cohort, and the absence of alpha or paired-chain data limited detectable features. Linkage disequilibrium might explain the correlated functional status among segregating V segments, but an unknown experimental factor could not be excluded. In a later analysis, several top co-occurrence clusters were reported to appear linked to parvovirus B19, influenza, CMV and Epstein-Barr virus. Some IMGT-functional V segments, including TRBV6-2 and TRBV6-3, could not be distinguished by the 87-base-pair reads and were therefore excluded. HLA typing was unavailable for some donors at each locus, so association tests used only the typed subset. According to a later analysis, most CMV-associated TCR beta chains appeared to be HLA-restricted, and the HLA associations seemed to be driven largely by CMV exposure. Compared with the approximately 700-donor mean, donors in an Asian-associated ancestry cluster had fewer N-insertions in productive TCRs, according to a later genetic analysis. Most TCR sequences were seen in very few donors, while some public TCRs were found in many individuals. A few of the identified cytomegalovirus-associated TCR beta chains were confirmed in vitro to be specific for cytomegalovirus antigens.

The TCR sequence derives from a woman aged 18-35 years in good health and CMV-seronegative. Here the chain combines TRBV9 and TRBJ1-2; the D gene remains uncertain. Sequencing input: PBMCs. Here the CDR3 is given as CASSVRESGGYTF. In nucleotide form, the sequence is TGTGCCAGCAGCGTAAGGGAGTCCGGTGGCTACACCTTC.